This T cell receptor beta chain was sequenced during a study of blood T cells in healthy people across ages. The V gene's germline CDR1 is KGHDR and CDR2 SFDVKD. The CDR3 contains 16 residues. Trimming shortened V by 3 bases and J by 4 bases, and 12 bases separated the two germline ends. Next came a second PCR, run for about 7 to 12 cycles, which used a sample-barcoded 5' primer along with a J-beta primer mix. TCRdb redid the calling of the 5' RACE reads with MiXCR, one entry per CDR3 protein. The sample contains fewer than 2,000,000 distinct CDR3 sequences, about 31% of which appear only once. Each donor supplied 7.5 to 10 milliliters of peripheral blood. With each sample, at least 5 micrograms of total RNA were extracted.

The source material was blood. This chain uses TRBV24-1 with TRBJ2-6; D may be TRBD1 (5 bases). The origin of this receptor is a woman aged 25 to 39 in good health. This chain's CDR3 is CATSDPDSQGANVLTF. CDR3 DNA: TGTGCCACCAGTGATCCCGACAGCCAAGGGGCCAACGTCCTGACTTTC.